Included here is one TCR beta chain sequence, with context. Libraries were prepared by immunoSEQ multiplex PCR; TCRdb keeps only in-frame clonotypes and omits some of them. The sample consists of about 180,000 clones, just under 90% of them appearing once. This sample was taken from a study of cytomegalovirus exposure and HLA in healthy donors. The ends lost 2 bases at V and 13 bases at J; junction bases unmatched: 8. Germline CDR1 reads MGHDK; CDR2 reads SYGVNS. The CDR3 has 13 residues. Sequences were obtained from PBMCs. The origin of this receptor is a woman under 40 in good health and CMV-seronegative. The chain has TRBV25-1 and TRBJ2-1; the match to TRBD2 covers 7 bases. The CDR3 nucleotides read TGTGCCAGCAGTGAAGTTGACGGGGGGTATCAGTTCTTC. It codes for CASSEVDGGYQFF.